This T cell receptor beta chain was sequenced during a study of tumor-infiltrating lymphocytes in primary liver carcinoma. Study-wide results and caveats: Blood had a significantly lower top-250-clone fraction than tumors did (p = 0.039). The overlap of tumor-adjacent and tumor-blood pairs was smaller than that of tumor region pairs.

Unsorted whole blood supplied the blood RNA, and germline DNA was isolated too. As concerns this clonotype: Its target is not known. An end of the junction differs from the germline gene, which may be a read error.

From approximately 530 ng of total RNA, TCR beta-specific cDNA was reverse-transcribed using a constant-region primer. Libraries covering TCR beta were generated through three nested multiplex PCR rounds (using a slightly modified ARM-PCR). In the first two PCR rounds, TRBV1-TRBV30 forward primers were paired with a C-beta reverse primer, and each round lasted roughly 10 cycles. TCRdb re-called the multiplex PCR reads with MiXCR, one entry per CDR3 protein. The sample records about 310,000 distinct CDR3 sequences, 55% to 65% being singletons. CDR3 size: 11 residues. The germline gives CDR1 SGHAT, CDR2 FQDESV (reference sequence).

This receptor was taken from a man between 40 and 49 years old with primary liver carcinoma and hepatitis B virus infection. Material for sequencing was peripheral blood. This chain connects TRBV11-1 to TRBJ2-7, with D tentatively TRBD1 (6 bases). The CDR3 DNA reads TGTGCCAGCAGCCTTGGGGGCGAGCAGTGCTTC. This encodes CASSLGGEQCF.